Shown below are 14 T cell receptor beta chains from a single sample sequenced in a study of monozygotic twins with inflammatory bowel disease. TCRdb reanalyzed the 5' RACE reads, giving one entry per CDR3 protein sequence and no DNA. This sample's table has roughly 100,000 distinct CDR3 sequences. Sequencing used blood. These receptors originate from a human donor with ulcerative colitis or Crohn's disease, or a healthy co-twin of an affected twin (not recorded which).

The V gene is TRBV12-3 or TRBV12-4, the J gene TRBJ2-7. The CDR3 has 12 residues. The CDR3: CASRGDSYEQYF.

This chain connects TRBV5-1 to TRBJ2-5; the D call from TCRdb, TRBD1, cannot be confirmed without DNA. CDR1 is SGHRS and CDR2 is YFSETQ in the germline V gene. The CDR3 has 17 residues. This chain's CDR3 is CASRSAPRGGYQETQYF.

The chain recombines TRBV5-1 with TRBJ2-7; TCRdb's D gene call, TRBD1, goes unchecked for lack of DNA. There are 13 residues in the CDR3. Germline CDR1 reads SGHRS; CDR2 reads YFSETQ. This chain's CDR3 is CASRLSGGREQYF.

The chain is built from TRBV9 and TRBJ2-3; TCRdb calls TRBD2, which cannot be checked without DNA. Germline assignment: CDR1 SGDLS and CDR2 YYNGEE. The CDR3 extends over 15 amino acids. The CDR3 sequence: CASSVRAGVTDTQYF.

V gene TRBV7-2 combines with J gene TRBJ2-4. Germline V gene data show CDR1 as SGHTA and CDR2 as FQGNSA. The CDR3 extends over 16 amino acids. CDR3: CASSSIRKTAKNIQYF.

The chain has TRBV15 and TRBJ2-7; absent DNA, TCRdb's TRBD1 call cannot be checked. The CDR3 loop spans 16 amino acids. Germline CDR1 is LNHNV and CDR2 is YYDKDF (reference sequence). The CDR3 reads CATSRDVSSRIYEQYF.

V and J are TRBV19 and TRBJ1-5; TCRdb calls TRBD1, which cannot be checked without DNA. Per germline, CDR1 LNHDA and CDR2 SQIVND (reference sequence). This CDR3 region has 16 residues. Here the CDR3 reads CASSTVGQGYHQPQHF.

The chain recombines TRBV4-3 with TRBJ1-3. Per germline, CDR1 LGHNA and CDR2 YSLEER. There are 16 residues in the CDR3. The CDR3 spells CASSQDPSYSGNTIYF.

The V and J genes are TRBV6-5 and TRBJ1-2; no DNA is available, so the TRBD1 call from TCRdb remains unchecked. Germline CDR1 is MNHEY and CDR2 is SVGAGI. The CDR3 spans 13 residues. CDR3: CASSRTGEYGYTF.

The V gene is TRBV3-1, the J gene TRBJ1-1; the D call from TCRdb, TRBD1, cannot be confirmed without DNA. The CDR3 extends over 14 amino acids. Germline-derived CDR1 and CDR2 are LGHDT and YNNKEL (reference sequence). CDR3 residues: CASSQNRAGTEAFF. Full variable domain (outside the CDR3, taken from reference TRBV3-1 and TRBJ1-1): DTAVSQTPKYLVTQMGNDKSIKCEQNLGHDTMYWYKQDSKKFLKIMFSYNNKELIINETVPNRFSPKSPDKAHLNLHINSLELGDSAVYFCASSQNRAGTEAFFGQGTRLTVV.

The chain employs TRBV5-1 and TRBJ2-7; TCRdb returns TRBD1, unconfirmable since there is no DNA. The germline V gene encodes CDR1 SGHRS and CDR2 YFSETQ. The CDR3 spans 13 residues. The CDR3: CASSLGGFRAFDF.

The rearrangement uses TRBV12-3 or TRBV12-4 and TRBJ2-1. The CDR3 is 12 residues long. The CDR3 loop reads CASSDRWNEQFF.

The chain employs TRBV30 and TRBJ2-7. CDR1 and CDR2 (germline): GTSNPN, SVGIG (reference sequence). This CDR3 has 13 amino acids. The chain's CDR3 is CAWRWHNIYEQYF.

The CDR3 protein is CASSHGNSNQPQHF. V is TRBV3-1 and J is TRBJ1-5. Germline V CDR1 and CDR2: LGHDT, YNNKEL (reference sequence). This CDR3 is 14 amino acids long.